This T cell receptor beta chain emerged from a study of shared clonotypes between healthy human individuals. At the level of the study: Donors consisted of a couple of women and three men between 18 and 49. Notes on the study in general: What naive subsets generally showed was a larger estimated richness than memory subsets showed.

In the study's own analysis: Quality scores were absent from the junction-only immunoSEQ sequences, so filtering differed. Sequenced by immunoSEQ multiplex PCR; TCRdb stores in-frame clones only, minus some. The V and J calls and the clone size are those of that table, but D and trimming were determined from the DNA. The top ten clones hold about 0.34% of a sample with around 1.4 million clones, approximately 98.5% of them seen once. V was clipped by 6 bases and J by 2 bases; unmatched bases: 8. CDR3 length: 15 amino acids. CDR1 KGHSH and CDR2 LQKENI come from the germline V gene. To note about this clone: Its antigen is still unknown.

Subsets obtained from CD4+ cells comprised CD45RA+ naive and CD45RA-negative memory cells. The sequence was obtained from a man aged 25 to 40 in good health. The gene calls are TRBV18 and TRBJ2-7, with 9 bases that match TRBD2. Sequencing was done on a sample of naive CD4+ T cells sorted from blood. Documented subset: CD45RA+ positively selected. CDR3 amino acids: CASSVQREAPYEQYF. The CDR3 DNA is TGTGCCAGCTCGGTACAGCGGGAGGCCCCCTACGAGCAGTACTTC.